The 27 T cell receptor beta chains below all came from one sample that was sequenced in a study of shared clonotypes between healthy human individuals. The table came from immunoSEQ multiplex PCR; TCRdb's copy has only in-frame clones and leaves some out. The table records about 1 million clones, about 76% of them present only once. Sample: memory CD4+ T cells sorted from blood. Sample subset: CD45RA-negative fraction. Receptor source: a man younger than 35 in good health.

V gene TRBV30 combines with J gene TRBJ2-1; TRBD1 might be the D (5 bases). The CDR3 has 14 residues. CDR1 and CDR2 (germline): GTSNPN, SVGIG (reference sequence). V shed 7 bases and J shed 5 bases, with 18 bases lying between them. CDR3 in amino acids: CASFRLGRHNEQFF. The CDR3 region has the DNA TGTGCCTCCTTCCGGTTGGGGCGACACAATGAGCAGTTCTTC.

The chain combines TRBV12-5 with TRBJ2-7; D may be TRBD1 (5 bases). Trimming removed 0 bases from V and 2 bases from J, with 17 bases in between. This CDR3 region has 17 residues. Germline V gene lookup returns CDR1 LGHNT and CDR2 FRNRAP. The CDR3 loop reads CASGLVGLTREPYEQYF. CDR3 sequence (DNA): TGTGCTAGTGGTTTGGTAGGGTTGACCAGGGAACCCTACGAGCAGTACTTC.

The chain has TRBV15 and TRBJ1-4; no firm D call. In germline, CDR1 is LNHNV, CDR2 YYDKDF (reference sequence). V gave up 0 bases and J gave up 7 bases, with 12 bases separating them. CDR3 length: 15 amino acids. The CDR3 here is CATSRDASAGEKLFF. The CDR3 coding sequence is TGTGCCACCAGCAGAGACGCATCGGCAGGTGAAAAACTGTTTTTT.

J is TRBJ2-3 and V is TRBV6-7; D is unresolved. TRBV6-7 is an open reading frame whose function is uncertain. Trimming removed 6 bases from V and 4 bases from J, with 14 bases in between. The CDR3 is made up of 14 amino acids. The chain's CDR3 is CASSRPRSADTQYF. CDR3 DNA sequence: TGTGCCAGCAGCCGCCCAAGGAGTGCAGATACGCAGTATTTT.

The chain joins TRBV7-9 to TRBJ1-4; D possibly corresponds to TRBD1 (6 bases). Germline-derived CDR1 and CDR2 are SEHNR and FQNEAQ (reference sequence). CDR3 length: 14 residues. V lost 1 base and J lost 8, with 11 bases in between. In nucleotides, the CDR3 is TGTGCCAGCAGCTTAGAACAGGGTGGCGAAAAACTGTTTTTT. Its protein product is CASSLEQGGEKLFF.

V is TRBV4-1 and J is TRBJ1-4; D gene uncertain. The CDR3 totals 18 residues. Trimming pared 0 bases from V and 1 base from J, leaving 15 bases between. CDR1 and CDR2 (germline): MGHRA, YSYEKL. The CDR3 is CASSQDFMGSLTNEKLFF. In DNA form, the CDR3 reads TGCGCCAGCAGCCAAGATTTCATGGGATCTTTAACTAATGAAAAACTGTTTTTT.

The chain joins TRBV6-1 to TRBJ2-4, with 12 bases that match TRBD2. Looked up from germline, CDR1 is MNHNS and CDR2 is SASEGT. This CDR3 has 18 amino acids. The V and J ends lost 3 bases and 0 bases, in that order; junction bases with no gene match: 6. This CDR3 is CASSERLAGDLAKNIQYF. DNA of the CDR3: TGTGCCAGCAGTGAGCGACTAGCGGGGGACCTAGCCAAAAACATTCAGTACTTC.

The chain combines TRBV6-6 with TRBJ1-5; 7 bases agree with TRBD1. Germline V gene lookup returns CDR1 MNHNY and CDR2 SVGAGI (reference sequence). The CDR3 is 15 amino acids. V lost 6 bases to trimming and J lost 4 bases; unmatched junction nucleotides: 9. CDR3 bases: TGTGCCAGCAGCCGTACAGGGGTCGGGAATCAGCCCCAGCATTTT. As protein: CASSRTGVGNQPQHF.

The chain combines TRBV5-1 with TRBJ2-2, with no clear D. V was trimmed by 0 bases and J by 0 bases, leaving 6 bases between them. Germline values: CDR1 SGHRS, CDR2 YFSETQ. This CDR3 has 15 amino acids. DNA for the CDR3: TGCGCCAGCAGCTTGGCATACGCGAACACCGGGGAGCTGTTTTTT. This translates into CASSLAYANTGELFF.

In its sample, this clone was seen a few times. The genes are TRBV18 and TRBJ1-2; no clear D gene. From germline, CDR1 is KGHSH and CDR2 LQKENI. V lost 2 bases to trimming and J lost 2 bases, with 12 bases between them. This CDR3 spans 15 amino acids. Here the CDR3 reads CASSPGAGVNYGYTF. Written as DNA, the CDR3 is TGTGCCAGCTCACCAGGAGCTGGAGTCAACTATGGCTACACCTTC.

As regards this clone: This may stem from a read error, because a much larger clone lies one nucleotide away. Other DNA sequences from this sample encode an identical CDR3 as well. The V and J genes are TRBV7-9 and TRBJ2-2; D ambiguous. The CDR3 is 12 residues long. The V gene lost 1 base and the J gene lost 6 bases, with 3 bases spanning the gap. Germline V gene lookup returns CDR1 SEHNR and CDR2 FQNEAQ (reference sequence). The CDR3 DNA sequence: TGTGCCAGCAGCTTAGGCGCCGGGGAGCTGTTTTTT. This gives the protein CASSLGAGELFF.

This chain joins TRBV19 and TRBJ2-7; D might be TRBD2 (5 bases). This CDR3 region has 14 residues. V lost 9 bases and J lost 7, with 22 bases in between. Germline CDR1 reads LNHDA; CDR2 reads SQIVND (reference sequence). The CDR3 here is CASNRGLAIGEQYF. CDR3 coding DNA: TGTGCCAGCAACCGGGGATTGGCCATCGGGGAGCAGTACTTC.

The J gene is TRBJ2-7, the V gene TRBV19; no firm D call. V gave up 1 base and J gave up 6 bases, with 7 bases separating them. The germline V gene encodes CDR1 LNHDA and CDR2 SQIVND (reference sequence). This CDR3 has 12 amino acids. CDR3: CASSIGRAEQYF. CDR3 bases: TGTGCCAGTAGTATAGGTCGGGCCGAGCAGTACTTC.

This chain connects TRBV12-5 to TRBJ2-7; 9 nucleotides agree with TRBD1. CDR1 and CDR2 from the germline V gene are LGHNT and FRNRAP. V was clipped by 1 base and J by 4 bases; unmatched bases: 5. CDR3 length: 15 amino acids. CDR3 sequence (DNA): TGTGCTAGTGGTTTGGGGACAGGGGCGTTTTACGAGCAGTACTTC. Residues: CASGLGTGAFYEQYF.

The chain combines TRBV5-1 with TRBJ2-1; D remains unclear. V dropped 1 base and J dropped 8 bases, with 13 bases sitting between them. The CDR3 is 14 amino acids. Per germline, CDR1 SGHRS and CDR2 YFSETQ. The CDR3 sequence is CASSLFGSSDEQFF. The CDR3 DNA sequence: TGCGCCAGCAGCTTGTTTGGTAGCAGCGATGAGCAGTTCTTC. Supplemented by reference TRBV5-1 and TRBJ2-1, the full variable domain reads KAGVTQTPRYLIKTRGQQVTLSCSPISGHRSVSWYQQTPGQGLQFLFEYFSETQRNKGNFPGRFSGRQFSNSRSEMNVSTLELGDSALYLCASSLFGSSDEQFFGPGTRLTVL.

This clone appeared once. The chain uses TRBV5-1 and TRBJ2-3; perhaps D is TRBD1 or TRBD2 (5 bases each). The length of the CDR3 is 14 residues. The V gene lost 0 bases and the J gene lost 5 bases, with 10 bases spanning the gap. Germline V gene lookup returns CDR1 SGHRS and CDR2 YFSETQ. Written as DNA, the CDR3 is TGCGCCAGCAGCTTGGAGGGGCGGGTAGATACGCAGTATTTT. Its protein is CASSLEGRVDTQYF.

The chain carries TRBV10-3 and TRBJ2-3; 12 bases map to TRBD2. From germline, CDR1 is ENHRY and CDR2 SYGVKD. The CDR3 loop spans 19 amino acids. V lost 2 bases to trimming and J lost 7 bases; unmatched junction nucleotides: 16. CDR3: CAISEPRTSGKGGVYTQYF. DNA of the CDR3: TGTGCCATCAGTGAGCCCCGGACTAGCGGGAAAGGTGGTGTATATACGCAGTATTTT.

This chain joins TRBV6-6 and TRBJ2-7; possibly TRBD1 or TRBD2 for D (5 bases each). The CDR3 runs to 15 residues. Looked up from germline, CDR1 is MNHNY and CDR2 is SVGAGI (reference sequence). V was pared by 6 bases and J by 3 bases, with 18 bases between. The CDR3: CASRRVRDGYYEQYF. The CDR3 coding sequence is TGTGCCAGCAGGAGAGTCCGGGACGGGTACTACGAGCAGTACTTC.

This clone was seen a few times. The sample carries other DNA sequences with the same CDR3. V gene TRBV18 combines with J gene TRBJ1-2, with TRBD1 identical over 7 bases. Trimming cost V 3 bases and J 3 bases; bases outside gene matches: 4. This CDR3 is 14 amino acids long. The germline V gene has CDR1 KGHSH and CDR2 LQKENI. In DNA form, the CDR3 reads TGTGCCAGCTCACCCCAGGGGGGAGACTATGGCTACACCTTC. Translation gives CASSPQGGDYGYTF.

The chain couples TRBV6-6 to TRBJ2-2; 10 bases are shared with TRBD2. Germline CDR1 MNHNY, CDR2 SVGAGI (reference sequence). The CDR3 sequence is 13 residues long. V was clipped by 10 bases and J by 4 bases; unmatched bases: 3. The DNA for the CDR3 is TGTGCCACCCAGCGGGAGGGCACCGGGGAGCTGTTTTTT. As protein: CATQREGTGELFF.

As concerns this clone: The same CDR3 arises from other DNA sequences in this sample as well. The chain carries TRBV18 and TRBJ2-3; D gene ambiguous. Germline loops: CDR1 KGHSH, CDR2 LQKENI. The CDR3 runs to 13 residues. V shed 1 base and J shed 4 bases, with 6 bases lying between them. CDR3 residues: CASSPLIPDTQYF. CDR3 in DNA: TGTGCCAGCTCACCACTTATCCCAGATACGCAGTATTTT.

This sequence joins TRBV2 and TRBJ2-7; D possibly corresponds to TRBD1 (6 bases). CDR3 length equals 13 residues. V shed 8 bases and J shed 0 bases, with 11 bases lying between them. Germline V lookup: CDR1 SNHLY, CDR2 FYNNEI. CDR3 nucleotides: TGTGCCAGCGAGGGGGAGTACTCCTACGAGCAGTACTTC. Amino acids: CASEGEYSYEQYF.

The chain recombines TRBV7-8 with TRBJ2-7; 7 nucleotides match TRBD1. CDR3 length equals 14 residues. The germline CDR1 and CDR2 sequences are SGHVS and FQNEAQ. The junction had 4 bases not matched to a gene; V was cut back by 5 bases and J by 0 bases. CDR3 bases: TGTGCCAGCAGCCGAAGGGACAGCTCCTACGAGCAGTACTTC. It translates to CASSRRDSSYEQYF. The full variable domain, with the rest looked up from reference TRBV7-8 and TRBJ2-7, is GAGVSQSPRYKVAKRGQDVALRCDPISGHVSLFWYQQALGQGPEFLTYFQNEAQLDKSGLPSDRFFAERPEGSVSTLKIQRTQQEDSAVYLCASSRRDSSYEQYFGPGTRLTVT.

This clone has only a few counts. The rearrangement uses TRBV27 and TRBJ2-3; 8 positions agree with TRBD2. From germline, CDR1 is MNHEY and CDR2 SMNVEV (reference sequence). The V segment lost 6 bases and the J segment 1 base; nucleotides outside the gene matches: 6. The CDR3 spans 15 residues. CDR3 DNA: TGTGCCAGCAGGGGGATAGCGGGGCGCACAGATACGCAGTATTTT. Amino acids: CASRGIAGRTDTQYF.

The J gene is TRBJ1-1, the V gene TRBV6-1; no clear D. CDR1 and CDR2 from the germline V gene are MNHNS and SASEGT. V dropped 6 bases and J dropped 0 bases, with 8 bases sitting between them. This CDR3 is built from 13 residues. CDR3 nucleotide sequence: TGTGCCAGCAGGGGCGGCATGAACACTGAAGCTTTCTTT. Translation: CASRGGMNTEAFF.

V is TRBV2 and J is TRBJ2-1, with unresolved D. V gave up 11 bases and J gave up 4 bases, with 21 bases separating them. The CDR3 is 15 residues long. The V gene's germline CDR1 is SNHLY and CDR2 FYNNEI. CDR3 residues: CAGCQERFLYNEQFF. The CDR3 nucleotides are TGTGCCGGGTGCCAGGAACGCTTTCTTTACAATGAGCAGTTCTTC.

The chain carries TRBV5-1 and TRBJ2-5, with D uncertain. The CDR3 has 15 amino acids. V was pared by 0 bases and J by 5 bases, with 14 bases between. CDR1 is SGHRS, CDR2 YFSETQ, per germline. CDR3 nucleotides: TGCGCCAGCAGCTTGGGGCTCGAAATCCTTGAGACCCAGTACTTC. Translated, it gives CASSLGLEILETQYF.